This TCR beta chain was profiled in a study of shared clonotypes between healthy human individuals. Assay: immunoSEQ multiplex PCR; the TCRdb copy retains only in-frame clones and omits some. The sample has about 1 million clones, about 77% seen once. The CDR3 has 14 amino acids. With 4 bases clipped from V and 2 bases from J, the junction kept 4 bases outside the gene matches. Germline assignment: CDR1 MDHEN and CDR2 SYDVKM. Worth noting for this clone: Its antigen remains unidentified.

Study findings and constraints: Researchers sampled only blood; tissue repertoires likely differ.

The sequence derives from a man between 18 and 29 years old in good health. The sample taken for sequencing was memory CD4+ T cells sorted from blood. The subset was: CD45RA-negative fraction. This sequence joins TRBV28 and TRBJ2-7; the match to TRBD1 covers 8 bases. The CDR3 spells CASSWRTGPYEQYF. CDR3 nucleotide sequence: TGTGCCAGCAGTTGGAGGACAGGGCCCTACGAGCAGTACTTC.